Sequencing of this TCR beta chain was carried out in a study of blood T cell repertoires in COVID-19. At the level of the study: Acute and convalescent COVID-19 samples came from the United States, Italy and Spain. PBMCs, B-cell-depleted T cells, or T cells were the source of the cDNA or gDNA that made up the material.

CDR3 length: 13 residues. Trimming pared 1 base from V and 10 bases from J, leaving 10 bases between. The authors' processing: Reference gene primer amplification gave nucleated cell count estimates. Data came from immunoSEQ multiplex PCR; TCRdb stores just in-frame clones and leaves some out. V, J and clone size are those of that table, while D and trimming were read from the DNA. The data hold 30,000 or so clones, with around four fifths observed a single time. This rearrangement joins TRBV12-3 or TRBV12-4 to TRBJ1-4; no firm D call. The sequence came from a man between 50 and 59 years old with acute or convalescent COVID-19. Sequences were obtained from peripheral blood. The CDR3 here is CASSLGSSGKLFF. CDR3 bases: TGTGCCAGCAGTTTAGGGTCGTCGGGAAAACTGTTTTTT.